This T cell receptor (beta chain) was identified in a study of blood T cells in healthy people across ages. For the second PCR, which ran for roughly 6 to 11 cycles, a sample-barcoded 5' primer and a J-beta primer mix were used. A single record per CDR3 protein comes from TCRdb applying MiXCR to the 5' RACE reads. The sample records around 870,000 distinct CDR3 sequences, under 35% being singletons. Study-level findings and limits: Naive T cell percentage strongly correlated with TCR beta diversity. Diversity was higher, and naive CD4+ cells more numerous, in long-lived donors than in aged donors. Since the PBMCs were unsorted, naive and antigen-experienced cells could not be conclusively compared.

This clonotype was recorded many times. Its specificity is not known. The CDR3 is 16 amino acids. The V gene lost 3 bases and the J gene lost 4 bases, with 21 bases spanning the gap. Germline loops: CDR1 DFQATT, CDR2 SNEGSKA (reference sequence). The rearrangement joins TRBV20-1 to TRBJ2-5, with a tentative D call TRBD2 (5 bases). The sequenced material came from blood. This TCR was sampled from a woman older than 75 in good health. The CDR3 bases are TGCAGTGCTAGCATTTTAGGGCAGGAGGTTCGAGAGACCCAGTACTTC. Translating it yields CSASILGQEVRETQYF.